A selection of T cell receptor beta chains follows, all from one sample in a study of blood T cell repertoires in COVID-19. Here immunoSEQ multiplex PCR was the method, and the copy in TCRdb shows in-frame clones only, minus some. The sample holds about 170,000 clones, around 87% seen once. Sequencing was carried out using peripheral blood. All receptors come from a man between 18 and 35 years old with active or convalescent COVID-19. CDR3s include the opening cysteine and the closing phenylalanine or tryptophan. Each record gives: J gene, V gene, clone size, D gene, CDR3 DNA, CDR3 protein. A D gene is named only where the DNA matches it firmly. Clone size is shown for a subset of rows, as once, few, many or a class of expanded clone.

TRBJ1-5	TRBV19	-	TRBD1	TGTGCCAGTAGTATCGGACAGGGTAAACAGCCCCAGCATTTT	CASSIGQGKQPQHF
TRBJ1-3	TRBV9	-	-	TGTGCCAGCAGCCCCGGGCGAGGGTCTGGAAACACCATATATTTT	CASSPGRGSGNTIYF
TRBJ2-2	TRBV19	-	TRBD1	TGTGCCAGTAGGGACAGGGGGCGCGACGGGGAGCTGTTTTTT	CASRDRGRDGELFF
TRBJ2-3	TRBV5-4	-	TRBD2	TGTGCCAGCAGCTTGGGGGCCGGGAGGGCCTCCCCAGATACGCAGTATTTT	CASSLGAGRASPDTQYF
TRBJ2-1	TRBV24-1	once	-	TGTGCCACCAGTGATTTCCGAACACCCATGAATGAGCAGTTCTTC	CATSDFRTPMNEQFF
TRBJ2-7	TRBV30	-	-	TGTGCCTGGAGTACCAGAGGCTACGAGCAGTACTTC	CAWSTRGYEQYF
TRBJ2-1	TRBV30	once	-	TGTGCCTGGAGCTTCCGTAATGAGCAGTTCTTC	CAWSFRNEQFF
TRBJ2-3	TRBV12-3/TRBV12-4	-	-	TGTGCCAGCACCCTGAGGGCAGATACGCAGTATTTT	CASTLRADTQYF
TRBJ2-1	TRBV15	once	TRBD1	TGTGCCACCAGCAGACCACTAGGACAGGGTGTTTACAATGAGCAGTTCTTC	CATSRPLGQGVYNEQFF
TRBJ2-1	TRBV2	-	TRBD2	TGTGCCAGCAGGGGCCCCGTAGCGGGATTGGGGAATGAGCAGTTCTTC	CASRGPVAGLGNEQFF
TRBJ2-1	TRBV4-1	-	TRBD2	TGCGCCAGCAGCCCCAGCACTAGCGGGTTAGATGAGCAGTTCTTC	CASSPSTSGLDEQFF
TRBJ1-5	TRBV18	-	-	TGTGCCAGCTCACCAGGTATAGTGAGTCTTTATAGCAATCAGCCCCAGCATTTT	CASSPGIVSLYSNQPQHF
TRBJ1-1	TRBV19	once	-	TGTGCCAGTAGTATAGACGGTAAGGGAGGGCGGCGCACTGAAGCTTTCTTT	CASSIDGKGGRRTEAFF
TRBJ1-5	TRBV7-8	few	-	TGTGCCAGCAGCTTCCGGGAGGGGTATCAGCCCCAGCATTTT	CASSFREGYQPQHF
TRBJ2-6	TRBV11-2	-	-	TGTGCCAGCAGCTTAGTAGGGGCTGGGGCCAACGTCCTGACTTTC	CASSLVGAGANVLTF
TRBJ2-1	TRBV7-7	-	-	TGTGCCAGCAGCTTAGATCATGTCTCCTACAATGAGCAGTTCTTC	CASSLDHVSYNEQFF
TRBJ2-7	TRBV7-6	-	TRBD2	TGTGCCAGCAGCCCCTTCAGACTAGCGGGAGGGTTCGACGAGCAGTACTTC	CASSPFRLAGGFDEQYF
TRBJ1-1	TRBV7-9	-	-	TGTGCCAGCAGCTTAGGACAGGCCGAAGCTTTCTTT	CASSLGQAEAFF
TRBJ1-4	TRBV27	-	-	TGTGCCAGCAGCACAGGCGCAACTAATGAAAAACTGTTTTTT	CASSTGATNEKLFF
TRBJ1-3	TRBV10-3	-	-	TGTGCCATCAGTCAGGGTTCTGGAAACACCATATATTTT	CAISQGSGNTIYF
TRBJ2-7	TRBV27	-	TRBD1	TGTGCCAGCAGGCGAGGGGGCCACGAGCAGTACTTC	CASRRGGHEQYF
TRBJ1-1	TRBV18	-	-	TGTGCCAGCTCACCACGGGCACCGCAAATGAACACTGAAGCTTTCTTT	CASSPRAPQMNTEAFF
TRBJ1-1	TRBV27	-	-	TGTGCCAGCAGTTTGGTTATCGGTTACACTGAAGCTTTCTTT	CASSLVIGYTEAFF
TRBJ2-3	TRBV9	-	-	TGTGCCAGCCGACAGGACTCAGATACGCAGTATTTT	CASRQDSDTQYF
TRBJ2-1	TRBV6-4	-	TRBD1	TGTGCCAGCAGTGCGGACAGGGGTCCCTACAATGAGCAGTTCTTC	CASSADRGPYNEQFF
TRBJ2-1	TRBV5-1	-	TRBD2	TGCGCCAGCAGTTCCGGAGCGGGGGGGCTGCTGAGTGAGCAGTTCTTC	CASSSGAGGLLSEQFF
TRBJ2-1	TRBV28	-	-	TGTGCCAGCAGTTTAAACTGGGAGCAGTTCTTC	CASSLNWEQFF
TRBJ2-1	TRBV6-1	-	TRBD2	TGTGCCAGCAGTGAAGGACTAGCGGAGTACAATGAGCAGTTCTTC	CASSEGLAEYNEQFF
TRBJ2-5	TRBV19	-	TRBD2	TGTGCCAGTAGTATGCTAGCGGGGGGCCAAGAGACCCAGTACTTC	CASSMLAGGQETQYF
TRBJ1-5	TRBV18	-	-	TGTGCCAGCTCGATGACTGAAAATCAGCCCCAGCATTTT	CASSMTENQPQHF
TRBJ1-3	TRBV9	-	TRBD1	TGTGCCAGCAGCGAAACGACAGGGGGCGATTTTGGAAACACCATATATTTT	CASSETTGGDFGNTIYF
TRBJ2-1	TRBV7-2	-	-	TGTGCCAGCAGCCCCGGACCCGGCGGGATCCTACTCTCCTACAATGAGCAGTTCTTC	CASSPGPGGILLSYNEQFF
TRBJ2-7	TRBV7-3	-	TRBD1	TGTGCCAGCAGCGCTGGACAGGGGTACCCCTACGAGCAGTACTTC	CASSAGQGYPYEQYF
TRBJ1-2	TRBV28	-	TRBD1	TGTGCCAGCTGGAGGACAGGGGGCGGCTACACCTTC	CASWRTGGGYTF
TRBJ2-3	TRBV11-2	-	TRBD2	TGTGCCAGCGGCCGACTAGCGGGGGGAACAGATACGCAGTATTTT	CASGRLAGGTDTQYF